Each of the 15 T cell receptor beta chains below was sequenced from the same sample in a study of a mutant IDH1 vaccine in newly diagnosed glioma. Time point meaning: baseline, week 1 (first vaccination visit). Treatment in this sample: pre-vaccination baseline after standard-of-care therapy. Profiling relied on immunoSEQ multiplex PCR, and the TCRdb table lists in-frame clones only, not all of them. The sample lists tens of thousands of clones; roughly 80% were seen once. The sequences come from PBMCs, collected from a glioma patient treated with radiotherapy, temozolomide or both. The receptors derive from a middle-aged man with glioma. Some clones in this sample may be carry-over from other donors' samples.

This chain connects TRBV2 to TRBJ2-5; TRBD2 aligns across 7 bases. The V gene end was trimmed by 4 bases and the J gene end by 2 bases; junction bases not matched to a gene: 10. CDR3 length equals 16 residues. Germline loops: CDR1 SNHLY, CDR2 FYNNEI. CDR3 region: CASSGGRGVLQETQYF. The CDR3 coding sequence is TGTGCCAGCAGTGGTGGGAGGGGCGTACTACAAGAGACCCAGTACTTC.

CDR3 in amino acids: CASSRDRVVSGELFF. The CDR3, as DNA: TGTGCCAGCAGCCGGGACAGGGTAGTTTCCGGGGAGCTGTTTTTT. J is TRBJ2-2 and V is TRBV14, with TRBD1 matching 9 bases. Unmatched junction bases numbered 6, after V lost 4 bases and J lost 6 bases. Germline values: CDR1 SGHDN, CDR2 FVKESK. CDR3 size: 15 residues.

The chain uses TRBV6-6 and TRBJ1-2; 7 bases are shared with TRBD1. The CDR3 extends over 16 amino acids. Looked up from germline, CDR1 is MNHNY and CDR2 is SVGAGI (reference sequence). Unmatched junction bases numbered 9, after V lost 0 bases and J lost 5 bases. The CDR3 loop reads CASSYSQGPKQYGYTF. The CDR3 DNA follows: TGTGCCAGCAGTTACTCACAGGGGCCAAAGCAATATGGCTACACCTTC.

The chain recombines TRBV6-6 with TRBJ1-5; D gene unclear. V dropped 8 bases and J dropped 1 base, with 18 bases sitting between them. Germline V gene lookup returns CDR1 MNHNY and CDR2 SVGAGI (reference sequence). The CDR3 is 16 amino acids. CDR3: CASRDRRLGSNQPQHF. CDR3 coding DNA: TGTGCCAGCCGAGACCGGAGGCTGGGGAGCAATCAGCCCCAGCATTTT.

The V call is TRBV6-1, the J call TRBJ2-5, with 10 bases aligning to TRBD2. There are 16 residues in the CDR3. The germline CDR1 and CDR2 sequences are MNHNS and SASEGT. Trimming took 2 bases from V and 2 from J; bases not matched to a gene: 5. The chain's CDR3 is CASSERTSGEQETQYF. The CDR3 DNA sequence: TGTGCCAGCAGTGAACGGACTAGCGGAGAGCAAGAGACCCAGTACTTC.

Details on this clone: The same CDR3 can be traced to other DNA sequences in this sample. The chain links TRBV6-5 to TRBJ1-2; D possibly corresponds to TRBD1 (5 bases). Germline assignment: CDR1 MNHEY and CDR2 SVGAGI. V was cut by 2 bases and J by 2 bases, with 9 bases left in between. CDR3 length: 14 amino acids. The CDR3 coding sequence is TGTGCCAGCAGTTACGGGGGTACCAACTATGGCTACACCTTC. It encodes CASSYGGTNYGYTF.

This chain links TRBV5-4 with TRBJ2-5; 8 nucleotides align to TRBD1. This CDR3 is 15 amino acids long. Per germline, CDR1 SGHNT and CDR2 YYREEE (reference sequence). V lost 1 base and J lost 4; bases outside the gene matches: 6. This CDR3 is CASSLKQGEIETQYF. DNA of the CDR3: TGTGCCAGCAGCTTGAAACAGGGGGAGATAGAGACCCAGTACTTC.

The J gene is TRBJ1-3, the V gene TRBV7-9; D is undetermined. Trimming took 11 bases from V and 0 from J, leaving 11 bases between them. The CDR3 contains 13 residues. Per the germline V gene, CDR1 is SEHNR and CDR2 is FQNEAQ (reference sequence). CDR3 residues: CAGSMSSGNTIYF. CDR3 in DNA: TGTGCCGGAAGCATGAGCTCTGGAAACACCATATATTTT.

This clone was counted only a few times. The rearrangement uses TRBV19 and TRBJ1-5; D ambiguous. Deletions cut 1 base from V and 3 bases from J, with 10 bases between. CDR1 is LNHDA and CDR2 is SQIVND in the germline V gene (reference sequence). The CDR3 runs 15 residues. CDR3 bases: TGTGCCAGTAGTATAGTTTGGAGTTCCAATCAGCCCCAGCATTTT. Translation: CASSIVWSSNQPQHF.

The chain links TRBV5-1 to TRBJ1-1, with no clear D. The CDR3 is 12 amino acids. With 2 bases removed from V and 4 bases from J, the gap between germline ends came to 6 bases. Germline V CDR1 and CDR2: SGHRS, YFSETQ. The CDR3 region has the DNA TGCGCCAGCAGCTTTGGAGGCACTGAAGCTTTCTTT. Its translation is CASSFGGTEAFF.

The J gene is TRBJ2-7, the V gene TRBV5-6; D may be TRBD2 (5 bases). The CDR3 consists of 13 residues. Germline loops: CDR1 SGHDT, CDR2 YYEEEE. The ends were cut back, 8 bases at V and 5 bases at J, with 17 bases in the middle. CDR3 coding DNA: TGTGCCAGTACAAGACTACGAACTAACGAGCAGTACTTC. Translation: CASTRLRTNEQYF.

The rearrangement joins TRBV4-2 to TRBJ2-3, with D unclear. Germline V gene lookup returns CDR1 LGHNA and CDR2 YNFKEQ. This CDR3 is 13 amino acids long. V lost 6 bases and J 2 bases, leaving 9 bases between the germline ends. Here the CDR3 DNA reads TGTGCCAGCAGAGACCCGAACACAGATACGCAGTATTTT. Translation: CASRDPNTDTQYF.

The chain has TRBV6-5 and TRBJ1-1, with D possibly matching TRBD1 (6 bases). The germline V gene encodes CDR1 MNHEY and CDR2 SVGAGI. V lost 2 bases to trimming and J lost 9 bases, with 22 bases between them. The CDR3 is 16 residues long. The CDR3 reads CASSYGAGDGVPKAFF. DNA for the CDR3: TGTGCCAGCAGTTACGGGGCAGGGGATGGCGTCCCCAAAGCTTTCTTT.

Ten or more counts support this clone. The CDR3 reads CSAGHYGYTF. The CDR3 coding sequence is TGCAGTGCTGGACACTATGGCTACACCTTC. The genes are TRBV20-1 and TRBJ1-2; no firm D call. The V gene's germline CDR1 is DFQATT and CDR2 SNEGSKA (reference sequence). The CDR3 runs to 10 residues. With 5 bases removed from V and 3 bases from J, the gap between germline ends came to 4 bases.

The V call is TRBV5-1, the J call TRBJ2-2; D remains unclear. This CDR3 spans 15 amino acids. V was pared by 0 bases and J by 3 bases, with 9 bases between. CDR1 and CDR2 (germline): SGHRS, YFSETQ. The CDR3 DNA reads as TGCGCCAGCAGCTTGGTTGGGGTGGACACCGGGGAGCTGTTTTTT. Protein: CASSLVGVDTGELFF.